The 23 T cell receptor beta chains in this list originate from one sample, sequenced in a study of Graves' ophthalmopathy and Graves' hyperthyroidism. Amplified material comprised TCR beta CDR3 regions derived from RNA transcripts. Following a first-round RT-PCR that used HTBI primers, a second-round multiplex PCR was carried out. TCRdb fed the multiplex PCR reads into MiXCR, producing one record per CDR3 protein. This sample carries about 700,000 distinct CDR3 sequences, roughly 39% of them seen once, and the ten largest clones take 3% to 3.5%. Source material: peripheral blood. All receptors come from an adult man with Graves' ophthalmopathy.

This clonotype was found a few times. At one boundary the junction diverges from the germline segment, which might be a read error. The genes are TRBV10-3 and TRBJ2-7, with no clear D. The CDR3 sequence is 16 residues long. Germline lookup yields CDR1 ENHRY and CDR2 SYGVKD. The CDR3 spells CASSYSRRSSSYEQYF. The CDR3 region has the DNA TGTGCCAGCAGTTACTCCAGGCGCTCGAGCTCCTACGAGCAGTACTTC.

This clonotype has a count of ten or more. The chain couples TRBV7-6 to TRBJ2-5, with TRBD1 matching over 8 bases. The CDR3 is made up of 14 amino acids. CDR1 SGHVS and CDR2 FNYEAQ come from the germline V gene. V shed 4 bases, J shed 0 bases, and the junction held 1 base outside the gene matches. CDR3 in amino acids: CASSWTGNQETQYF. The CDR3 coding sequence is TGTGCCAGCAGCTGGACAGGGAACCAAGAGACCCAGTACTTC.

Comment on this clonotype: The CDR3 ends on some other residue instead of the conserved phenylalanine or tryptophan, so this is likely a read error. V gene TRBV12-3 or TRBV12-4 combines with J gene TRBJ2-5, with 10 bases aligning to TRBD2. The CDR3 is 14 amino acids. V shed 7 bases, J shed 4 bases, and the junction held 6 bases outside the gene matches. The CDR3 region is CASTKRGGRETQYC. CDR3 bases: TGTGCCAGCACTAAGCGGGGGGGTAGAGAGACCCAGTACTGC.

This clonotype turned up a few times. The V call is TRBV12-3 or TRBV12-4, the J call TRBJ2-7; 10 bases map to TRBD2. Trimming took 0 bases from V and 3 from J; bases not matched to a gene: 5. The CDR3 consists of 16 residues. CDR3 protein: CASSLALAGVGYEQYF. DNA for the CDR3: TGTGCCAGCAGTTTAGCTCTAGCGGGGGTTGGCTACGAGCAGTACTTC.

This clonotype was recorded at least ten times. The rearrangement links TRBV7-8 to TRBJ1-3; D unclear. V was clipped by 3 bases and J by 2 bases, with 14 bases between them. CDR3 length: 16 residues. CDR1 SGHVS and CDR2 FQNEAQ come from the germline V gene. For the CDR3, the DNA is TGTGCCAGCAGCTTTGGCGGGCGACGAGCTGGAAACACCATATATTTT. Protein: CASSFGGRRAGNTIYF.

This clonotype occurred a few times. The J gene is TRBJ1-5, the V gene TRBV11-2; 11 bases are shared with TRBD1. This CDR3 has 15 amino acids. Trimming took 5 bases from V and 6 from J; bases not matched to a gene: 6. The V gene's germline CDR1 is SGHAT and CDR2 FQNNGV. The CDR3 nucleotides are TGTGCCAGCAGCCCCGGACAGGGGGCGATTCAGCCCCAGCATTTT. Amino acids: CASSPGQGAIQPQHF.

V usage is TRBV19 and J usage is TRBJ2-5; possibly TRBD1 for D (6 bases). Looked up from germline, CDR1 is LNHDA and CDR2 is SQIVND (reference sequence). V dropped 9 bases and J dropped 7 bases, with 9 bases sitting between them. The CDR3 length is 10 residues. The DNA for the CDR3 is TGTGCCAGCCTGACAGGGACCCAGTACTTC. Its translation is CASLTGTQYF.

The gene calls are TRBV7-8 and TRBJ1-5; TRBD1 aligns across 8 bases. Germline V gives CDR1 SGHVS, CDR2 FQNEAQ. The CDR3 sequence is 14 residues long. The V gene end was trimmed by 6 bases and the J gene end by 7 bases; junction bases not matched to a gene: 8. CDR3 nucleotide sequence: TGTGCCAGCAGAGGACAGGGTAATAGACAGCCCCAGCATTTT. Encoded protein: CASRGQGNRQPQHF. The complete variable domain, with remaining parts taken from reference TRBV7-8 and TRBJ1-5, reads GAGVSQSPRYKVAKRGQDVALRCDPISGHVSLFWYQQALGQGPEFLTYFQNEAQLDKSGLPSDRFFAERPEGSVSTLKIQRTQQEDSAVYLCASRGQGNRQPQHFGDGTRLSIL.

This clonotype was seen only a few times. The genes are TRBV7-2 and TRBJ2-3, with D unresolved. Germline CDR1 SGHTA, CDR2 FQGNSA. The V and J ends lost 1 base and 0 bases respectively, with 8 bases between them. The CDR3 totals 15 residues. CDR3 nucleotide sequence: TGTGCCAGCAGCTTAGTCGGCACTAGCACAGATACGCAGTATTTT. Protein: CASSLVGTSTDTQYF. Full variable domain (missing parts from reference TRBV7-2 and TRBJ2-3): GAGVSQSPSNKVTEKGKDVELRCDPISGHTALYWYRQSLGQGLEFLIYFQGNSAPDKSGLPSDRFSAERTGGSVSTLTIQRTQQEDSAVYLCASSLVGTSTDTQYFGPGTRLTVL.

This clonotype was detected many times. This chain joins TRBV15 and TRBJ1-4, with D perhaps TRBD1 (5 bases). CDR1 and CDR2 (germline): LNHNV, YYDKDF (reference sequence). The V gene lost 3 bases and the J gene lost 8 bases, with 19 bases spanning the gap. There are 16 residues in the CDR3. The CDR3 loop is CATSSVPGSAREKLFF. The CDR3 DNA is TGTGCCACCAGCAGTGTACCAGGGTCGGCGAGGGAAAAACTGTTTTTT.

The sample holds a few counts of this clonotype. The junction does not match germline at one end; this may be a read error. CDR3 region: CASSYSPAGRFSPLHF. The CDR3 DNA reads as TGTGCCAGCAGTTACTCCCCGGCAGGGCGGTTTTCACCCCTCCACTTT. The chain uses TRBV10-3 and TRBJ1-6; D is perhaps TRBD1 (5 bases). CDR3 length: 16 amino acids. CDR1 is ENHRY and CDR2 is SYGVKD in the germline V gene.

This clonotype has ten or more counts. The chain joins TRBV20-1 to TRBJ2-7; D gene unclear. This CDR3 has 13 residues. Germline V gene sequence: CDR1 DFQATT, CDR2 SNEGSKA (reference sequence). Deletions cut 6 bases from V and 2 bases from J, with 14 bases between. CDR3 nucleotides: TGCAGTGCACCACCAGGTCCGGCCTACGAGCAGTACTTC. Protein sequence: CSAPPGPAYEQYF.

A word on this clonotype: With a much larger clone just one base away, this may be a read error. This rearrangement joins TRBV5-1 to TRBJ1-1, with D possibly matching TRBD1 (6 bases). The CDR3 runs 13 residues. The germline V gene has CDR1 SGHRS and CDR2 YFSETQ. CDR3 nucleotides: TGCGCCAGCAGGCTACAGGGCGTTAATGAAGTTTTCTTT. Its protein product is CASRLQGVNEVFF.

The chain joins TRBV30 to TRBJ1-5, with D possibly being TRBD1 (6 bases). Germline CDR1 is GTSNPN and CDR2 is SVGIG (reference sequence). The CDR3 extends over 15 amino acids. The V and J ends lost 3 bases and 2 bases respectively, with 14 bases between them. The CDR3 loop reads CAWSRGRGGNQPQHF. DNA of the CDR3: TGTGCCTGGAGCAGGGGACGGGGGGGCAATCAGCCCCAGCATTTT. Based on the CDR3 plus reference TRBV30 and TRBJ1-5, the full variable domain is SQTIHQWPATLVQPVGSPLSLECTVEGTSNPNLYWYRQAAGRGLQLLFYSVGIGQISSEVPQNLSASRPQDRQFILSSKKLLLSDSGFYLCAWSRGRGGNQPQHFGDGTRLSIL.

On this clonotype: A much larger clonotype is one base distant, so this may be a read error. V and J are TRBV13 and TRBJ2-5; the match to TRBD1 covers 9 bases. Germline V gives CDR1 PRHDT, CDR2 FYEKMQ (reference sequence). The CDR3 totals 14 residues. J was trimmed by 5 bases and V by 4 bases; bases with no gene match: 5. CDR3: CASSSGQGSETQYF. The CDR3 DNA reads TGTGCCAGCAGCTCCGGACAGGGGAGCGAGACCCAGTACTTC.

The chain employs TRBV7-9 and TRBJ1-1; the match to TRBD1 covers 9 bases. This CDR3 spans 14 amino acids. Trimming took 8 bases from V and 10 from J; bases not matched to a gene: 14. The V gene's germline CDR1 is SEHNR and CDR2 FQNEAQ (reference sequence). CDR3 region: CASSAYRDRDGAFF. The CDR3 DNA is TGTGCCAGCTCAGCTTACCGGGACAGGGATGGAGCTTTCTTT.

Note on this clonotype: This could be a read error, since a much larger clone is one nucleotide away. The V call is TRBV20-1, the J call TRBJ2-7; D not certain. The germline CDR1 and CDR2 sequences are DFQATT and SNEGSKA (reference sequence). Between the trimmed V and J ends, which lost 1 base and 0 bases, there was a span of 7 bases. This CDR3 spans 13 amino acids. CDR3 protein: CSARGWSSYEQYF. CDR3 in DNA: TGCAGTGCTAGAGGGTGGAGCTCCTACGAGCAGTACTTC.

With regard to this clonotype: Compared with germline, one end of the junction differs, possibly owing to a read error. The chain has TRBV6-4 and TRBJ2-7; D may be TRBD1 (5 bases). CDR1 is MRHNA and CDR2 is SNTAGT in the germline V gene. The CDR3 spans 16 residues. DNA for the CDR3: TGTGCCAGCAGTTACTCGACAAGGACACATTCCTACGAGCAGTACTTC. This gives the protein CASSYSTRTHSYEQYF.

This clonotype turned up a few times. One base away lies a much larger clone, so this may be a sequencing read error. The V gene is TRBV10-3, the J gene TRBJ2-2; TRBD1 matches at 10 bases. The germline CDR1 and CDR2 sequences are ENHRY and SYGVKD. The length of the CDR3 is 15 residues. V shed 10 bases and J 3 bases; nucleotides not matched to a gene: 8. The CDR3 DNA reads as TGTGCCAGCAGGCCCGGGACAGGGGACACCGGGGAGCTGTTTTTT. Protein: CASRPGTGDTGELFF.

The J gene is TRBJ2-3, the V gene TRBV25-1; D call uncertain. V lost 8 bases and J 4 bases, leaving 13 bases between the germline ends. The CDR3 has 13 amino acids. The germline V gene has CDR1 MGHDK and CDR2 SYGVNS. The CDR3 reads CASVPPGADTQYF. DNA of the CDR3: TGTGCCAGCGTGCCCCCGGGTGCAGATACGCAGTATTTT.

The chain employs TRBV5-1 and TRBJ2-2, with 9 nucleotides matching TRBD1. Germline CDR1 reads SGHRS; CDR2 reads YFSETQ. The CDR3 is made up of 16 amino acids. V was clipped by 0 bases and J by 5 bases; unmatched bases: 5. The CDR3, as DNA: TGCGCCAGCAGCTTGGGGACAGGGGTCGTTACCGGGGAGCTGTTTTTT. Translating gives CASSLGTGVVTGELFF.

This clonotype was detected many times. V and J are TRBV12-3 or TRBV12-4 and TRBJ2-5, with D tentatively TRBD1 or TRBD2 (5 bases each). V lost 6 bases and J lost 5, with 19 bases in between. CDR3 size: 15 residues. The CDR3 DNA is TGTGCCAGCAGGGATTCTTGGGCATGGGGGGAGACCCAGTACTTC. Encoded protein: CASRDSWAWGETQYF.

V usage is TRBV2 and J usage is TRBJ2-3; D is unclear. V lost 5 bases, J lost 2 bases, and 11 bases lay in between. From germline, CDR1 is SNHLY and CDR2 FYNNEI. This CDR3 region has 14 residues. CDR3 nucleotides: TGTGCCAGCAGTCAATACATCTCCACAGATACGCAGTATTTT. Translation gives CASSQYISTDTQYF.